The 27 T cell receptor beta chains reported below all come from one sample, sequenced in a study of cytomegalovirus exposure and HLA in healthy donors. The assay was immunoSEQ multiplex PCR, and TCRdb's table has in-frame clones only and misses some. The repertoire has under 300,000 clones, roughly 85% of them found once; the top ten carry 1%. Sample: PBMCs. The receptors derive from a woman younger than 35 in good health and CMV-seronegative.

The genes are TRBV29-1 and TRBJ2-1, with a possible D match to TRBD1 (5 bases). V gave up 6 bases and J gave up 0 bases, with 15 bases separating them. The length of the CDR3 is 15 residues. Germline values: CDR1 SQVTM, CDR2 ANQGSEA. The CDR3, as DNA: TGCAGCGTCTTATCCGACAGAAGCTCCTACAATGAGCAGTTCTTC. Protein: CSVLSDRSSYNEQFF.

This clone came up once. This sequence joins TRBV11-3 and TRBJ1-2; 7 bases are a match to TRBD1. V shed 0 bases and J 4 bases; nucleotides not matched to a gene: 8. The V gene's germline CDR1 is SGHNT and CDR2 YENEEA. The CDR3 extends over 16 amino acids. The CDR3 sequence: CASSLEIGTDLYGYTF. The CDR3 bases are TGTGCCAGCAGCTTAGAGATTGGGACAGATCTCTATGGCTACACCTTC. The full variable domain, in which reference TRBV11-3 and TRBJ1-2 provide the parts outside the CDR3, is EAGVVQSPRYKIIEKKQPVAFWCNPISGHNTLYWYLQNLGQGPELLIRYENEEAVDDSQLPKDRFSAERLKGVDSTLKIQPAELGDSAVYLCASSLEIGTDLYGYTFGSGTRLTVV.

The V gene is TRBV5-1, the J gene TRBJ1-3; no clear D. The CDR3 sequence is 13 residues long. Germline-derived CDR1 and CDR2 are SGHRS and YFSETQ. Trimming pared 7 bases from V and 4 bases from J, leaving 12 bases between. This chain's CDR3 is CASATYGGNTIYF. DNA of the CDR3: TGCGCCAGCGCAACCTACGGGGGAAACACCATATATTTT.

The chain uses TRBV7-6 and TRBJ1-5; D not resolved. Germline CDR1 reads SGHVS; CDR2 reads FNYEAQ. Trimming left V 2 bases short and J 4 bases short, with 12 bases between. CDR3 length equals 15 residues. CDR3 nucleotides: TGTGCCAGCAGCTTAAGCAATGGAGGGAATCAGCCCCAGCATTTT. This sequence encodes CASSLSNGGNQPQHF.

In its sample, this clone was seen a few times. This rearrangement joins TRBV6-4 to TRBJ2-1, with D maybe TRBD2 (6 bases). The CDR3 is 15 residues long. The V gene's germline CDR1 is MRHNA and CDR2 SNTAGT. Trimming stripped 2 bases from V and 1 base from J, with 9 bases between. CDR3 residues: CASSDAEGSYNEQFF. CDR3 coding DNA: TGTGCCAGCAGTGACGCGGAGGGTTCCTACAATGAGCAGTTCTTC.

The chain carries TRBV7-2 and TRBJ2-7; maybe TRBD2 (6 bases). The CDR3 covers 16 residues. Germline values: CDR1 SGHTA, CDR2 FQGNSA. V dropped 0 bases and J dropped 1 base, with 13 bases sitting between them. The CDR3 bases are TGTGCCAGCAGCTTAGCTCCTCAGGGACTGTCCTACGAGCAGTACTTC. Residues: CASSLAPQGLSYEQYF.

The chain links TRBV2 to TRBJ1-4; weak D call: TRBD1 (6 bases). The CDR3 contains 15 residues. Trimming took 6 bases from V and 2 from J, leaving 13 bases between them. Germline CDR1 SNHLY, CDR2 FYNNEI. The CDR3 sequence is CASRAAQGTNEKLFF. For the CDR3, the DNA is TGTGCCAGCAGGGCCGCGCAGGGGACTAATGAAAAACTGTTTTTT.

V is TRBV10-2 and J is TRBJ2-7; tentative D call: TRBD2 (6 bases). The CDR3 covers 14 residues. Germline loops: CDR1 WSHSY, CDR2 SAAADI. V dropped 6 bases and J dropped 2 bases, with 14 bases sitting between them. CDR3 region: CASSGTGVTYEQYF. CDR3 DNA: TGCGCCAGCAGCGGAACGGGAGTTACCTACGAGCAGTACTTC.

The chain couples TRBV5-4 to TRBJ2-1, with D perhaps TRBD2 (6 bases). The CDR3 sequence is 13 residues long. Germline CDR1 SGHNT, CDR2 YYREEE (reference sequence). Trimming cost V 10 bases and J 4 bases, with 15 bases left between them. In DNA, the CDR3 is TGTGCCTACTGGGACTTCAGATACAATGAGCAGTTCTTC. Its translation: CAYWDFRYNEQFF. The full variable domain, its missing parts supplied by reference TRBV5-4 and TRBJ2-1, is ETGVTQSPTHLIKTRGQQVTLRCSSQSGHNTVSWYQQALGQGPQFIFQYYREEENGRGNFPPRFSGLQFPNYSSELNVNALELDDSALYLCAYWDFRYNEQFFGPGTRLTVL.

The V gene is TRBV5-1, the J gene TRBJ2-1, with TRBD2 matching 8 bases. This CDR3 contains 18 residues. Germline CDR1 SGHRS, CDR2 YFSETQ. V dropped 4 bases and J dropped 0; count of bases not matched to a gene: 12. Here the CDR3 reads CASSPETSGASSYNEQFF. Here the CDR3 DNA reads TGCGCCAGCAGCCCGGAAACTAGCGGAGCGAGCTCCTACAATGAGCAGTTCTTC.

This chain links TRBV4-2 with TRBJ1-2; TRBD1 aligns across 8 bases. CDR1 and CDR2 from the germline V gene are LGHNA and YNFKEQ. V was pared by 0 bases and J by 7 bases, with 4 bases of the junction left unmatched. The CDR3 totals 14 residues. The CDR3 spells CASSQDAGTGGYTF. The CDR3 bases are TGTGCCAGCAGCCAAGACGCAGGGACAGGTGGCTACACCTTC.

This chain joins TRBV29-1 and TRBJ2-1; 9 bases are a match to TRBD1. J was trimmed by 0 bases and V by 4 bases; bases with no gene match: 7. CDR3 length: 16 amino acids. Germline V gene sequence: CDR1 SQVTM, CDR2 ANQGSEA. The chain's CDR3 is CSVGQGVMGSYNEQFF. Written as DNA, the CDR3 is TGCAGCGTTGGACAGGGGGTCATGGGCTCCTACAATGAGCAGTTCTTC.

The CDR3 DNA is TGTGCCAGCAGTTTATCCGGGACAGCAACTAATGAAAAACTGTTTTTT. Its protein is CASSLSGTATNEKLFF. The rearrangement joins TRBV27 to TRBJ1-4; 7 bases are shared with TRBD1. CDR1 and CDR2 (germline): MNHEY, SMNVEV (reference sequence). The J segment lost 0 bases and the V segment lost 0 bases, leaving 1 base of the junction unmatched. This CDR3 contains 16 residues.

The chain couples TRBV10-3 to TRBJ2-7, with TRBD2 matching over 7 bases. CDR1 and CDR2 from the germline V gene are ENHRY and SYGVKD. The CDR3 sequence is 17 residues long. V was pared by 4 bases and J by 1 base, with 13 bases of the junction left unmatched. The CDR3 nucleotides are TGTGCCATCAGTGTCTACGGCGGCGGGAGTGGGTCCTACGAGCAGTACTTC. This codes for CAISVYGGGSGSYEQYF.

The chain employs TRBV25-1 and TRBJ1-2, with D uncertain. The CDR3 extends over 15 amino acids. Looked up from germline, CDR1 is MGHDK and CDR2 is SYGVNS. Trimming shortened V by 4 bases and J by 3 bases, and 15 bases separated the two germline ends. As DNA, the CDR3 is TGTGCCAGCAGTGCTTCGGGTGCGGTAGACTATGGCTACACCTTC. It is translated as CASSASGAVDYGYTF.

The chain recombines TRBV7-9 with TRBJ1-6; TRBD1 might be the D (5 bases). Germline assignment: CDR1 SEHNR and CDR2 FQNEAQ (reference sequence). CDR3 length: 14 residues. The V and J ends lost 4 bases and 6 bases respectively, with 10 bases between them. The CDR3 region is CASSSDRFNSPLHF. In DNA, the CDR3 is TGTGCCAGCAGCTCTGACAGATTTAATTCACCCCTCCACTTT.

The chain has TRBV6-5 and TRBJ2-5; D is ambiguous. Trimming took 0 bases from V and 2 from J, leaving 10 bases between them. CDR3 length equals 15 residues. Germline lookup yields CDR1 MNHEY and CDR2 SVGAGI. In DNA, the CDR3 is TGTGCCAGCAGTTACTCGAAGCACAGTCAAGAGACCCAGTACTTC. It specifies CASSYSKHSQETQYF.

The CDR3 loop reads CASSSLSGRSYNEQFF. The CDR3 nucleotides read TGTGCCAGCAGCTCCCTGAGCGGGAGGTCCTACAATGAGCAGTTCTTC. This chain uses TRBV11-2 with TRBJ2-1; 9 bases map to TRBD2. The junction had 5 bases not matched to a gene; V was cut back by 4 bases and J by 1 base. The CDR3 runs to 16 residues. The V gene's germline CDR1 is SGHAT and CDR2 FQNNGV.

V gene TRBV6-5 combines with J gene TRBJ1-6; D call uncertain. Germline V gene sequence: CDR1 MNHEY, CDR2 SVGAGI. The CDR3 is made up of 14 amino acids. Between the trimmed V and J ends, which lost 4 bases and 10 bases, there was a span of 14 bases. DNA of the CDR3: TGTGCCAGCAGTTCCCCGGCGGGAGGGTCACCCCTCCACTTT. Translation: CASSSPAGGSPLHF.

The CDR3 region is CASRTQGNGYGYTF. CDR3 sequence (DNA): TGCGCCAGCAGAACTCAGGGGAATGGCTATGGCTACACCTTC. The chain joins TRBV4-3 to TRBJ1-2, with D possibly matching TRBD1 (6 bases). Trimming cost V 6 bases and J 4 bases, with 15 bases left between them. CDR3 length: 14 amino acids. Germline assignment: CDR1 LGHNA and CDR2 YSLEER.

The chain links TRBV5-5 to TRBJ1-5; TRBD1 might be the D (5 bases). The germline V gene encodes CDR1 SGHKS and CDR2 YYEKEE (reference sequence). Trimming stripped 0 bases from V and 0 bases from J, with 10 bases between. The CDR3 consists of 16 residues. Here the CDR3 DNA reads TGTGCCAGCAGCTTGGCCGGGGGTTATAGCAATCAGCCCCAGCATTTT. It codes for CASSLAGGYSNQPQHF.

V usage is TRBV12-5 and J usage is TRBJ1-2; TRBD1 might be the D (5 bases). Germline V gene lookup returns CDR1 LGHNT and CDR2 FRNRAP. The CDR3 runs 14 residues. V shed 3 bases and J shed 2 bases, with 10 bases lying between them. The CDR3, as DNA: TGTGCTAGTGGTTTTTCACCAGGGAACTATGGCTACACCTTC. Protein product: CASGFSPGNYGYTF. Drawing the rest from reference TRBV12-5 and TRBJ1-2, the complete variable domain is DARVTQTPRHKVTEMGQEVTMRCQPILGHNTVFWYRQTMMQGLELLAYFRNRAPLDDSGMPKDRFSAEMPDATLATLKIQPSEPRDSAVYFCASGFSPGNYGYTFGSGTRLTVV.

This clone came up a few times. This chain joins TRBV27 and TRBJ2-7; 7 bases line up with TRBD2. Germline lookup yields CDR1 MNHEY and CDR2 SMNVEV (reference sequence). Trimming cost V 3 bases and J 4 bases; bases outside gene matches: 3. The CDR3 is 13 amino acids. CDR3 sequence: CASSLGREYEQYF. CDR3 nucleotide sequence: TGTGCCAGCAGTTTGGGGCGGGAGTACGAGCAGTACTTC.

CDR3 sequence (DNA): TGTGCCAGCAGTGCACAGGGGGACACTGAAGCTTTCTTT. Translated: CASSAQGDTEAFF. This chain links TRBV6-1 with TRBJ1-1; 8 bases fit TRBD1. Germline V CDR1 and CDR2: MNHNS, SASEGT. V dropped 4 bases and J dropped 3; count of bases not matched to a gene: 1. The CDR3 has 13 amino acids.

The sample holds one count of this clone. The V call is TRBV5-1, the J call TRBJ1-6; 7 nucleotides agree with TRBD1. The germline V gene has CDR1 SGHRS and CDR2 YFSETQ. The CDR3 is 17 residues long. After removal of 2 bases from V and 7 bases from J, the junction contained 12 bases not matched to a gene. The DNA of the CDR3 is TGCGCCAGCAGCTTCGATCCTTGGACAGGTTACAATTCACCCCTCCACTTT. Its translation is CASSFDPWTGYNSPLHF.

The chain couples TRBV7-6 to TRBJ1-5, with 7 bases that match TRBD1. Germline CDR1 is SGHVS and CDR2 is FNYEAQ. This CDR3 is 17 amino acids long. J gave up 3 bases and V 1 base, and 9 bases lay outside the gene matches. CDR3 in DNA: TGTGCCAGCAGCTTAGATAGACAGGGCACCCACAATCAGCCCCAGCATTTT. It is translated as CASSLDRQGTHNQPQHF.

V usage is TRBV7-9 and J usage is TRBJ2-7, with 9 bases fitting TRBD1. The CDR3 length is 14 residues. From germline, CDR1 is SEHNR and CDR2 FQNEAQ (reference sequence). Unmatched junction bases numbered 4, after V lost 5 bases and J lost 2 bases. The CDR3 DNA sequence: TGTGCCAGCAGCCCGACAGGGGGGCCCTACGAGCAGTACTTC. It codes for CASSPTGGPYEQYF.